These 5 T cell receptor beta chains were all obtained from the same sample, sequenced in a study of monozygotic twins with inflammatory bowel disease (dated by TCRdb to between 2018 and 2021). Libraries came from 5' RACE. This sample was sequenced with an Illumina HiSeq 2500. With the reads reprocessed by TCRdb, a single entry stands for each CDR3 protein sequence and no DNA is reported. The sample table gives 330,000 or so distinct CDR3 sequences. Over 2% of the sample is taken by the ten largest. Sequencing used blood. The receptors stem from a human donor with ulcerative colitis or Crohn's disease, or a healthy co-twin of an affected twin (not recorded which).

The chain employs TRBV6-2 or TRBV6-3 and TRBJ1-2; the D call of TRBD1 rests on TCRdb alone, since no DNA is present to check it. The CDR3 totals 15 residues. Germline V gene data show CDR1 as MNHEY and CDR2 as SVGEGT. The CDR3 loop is CASSYGELGTGGYTF.

CDR3 residues: CASSSNRGDGYTF. This chain links TRBV12-3 or TRBV12-4 with TRBJ1-2; the TCRdb call, TRBD1, lacks DNA for checking. The CDR3 runs to 13 residues.

CDR3 sequence: CASSWDRETEAFF. The chain couples TRBV5-5 to TRBJ1-1. Germline-derived CDR1 and CDR2 are SGHKS and YYEKEE (reference sequence). This CDR3 region has 13 residues.

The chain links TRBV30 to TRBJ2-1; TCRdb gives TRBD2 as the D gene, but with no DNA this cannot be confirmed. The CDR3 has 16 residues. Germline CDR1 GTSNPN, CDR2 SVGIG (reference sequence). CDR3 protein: CAWGDGTSGTYNEQFF.

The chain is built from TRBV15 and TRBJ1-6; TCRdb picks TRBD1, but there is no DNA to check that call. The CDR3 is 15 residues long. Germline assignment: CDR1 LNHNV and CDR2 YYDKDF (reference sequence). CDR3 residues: CATRDQDTGNSPLHF.